This is a list of T cell receptor beta chains from one sample in a study of T cell responses to AZD1222 COVID-19 vaccine. TCRdb's copy holds only in-frame clones and misses some; the assay was immunoSEQ multiplex PCR. The data hold about 120,000 clones, with roughly 93% observed a single time. The sequencing here drew on peripheral blood, taken on day 0 of AZD1222 vaccination. These receptors were obtained from an adult in good health. Each CDR3 is given with its conserved first and last residue. A D gene is named only where the DNA matches it firmly. Size is omitted from some rows. Given values are once, few, many or a class for expanded clones.

d_call clone_size j_call cdr3_length v_call cdr3_aa cdr3_nt
NA NA TRBJ1-1 13 TRBV5-6 CASSLGLRSEAFF TGTGCCAGCAGCTTGGGTCTACGGTCTGAAGCTTTCTTT
NA NA TRBJ2-1 12 TRBV7-9 CASSLGLYEQFF TGTGCCAGCAGCTTAGGACTATATGAGCAGTTCTTC
NA NA TRBJ2-1 15 TRBV28 CASVLERSSYNEQFF TGTGCCAGTGTGCTCGAGAGGAGCTCCTACAATGAGCAGTTCTTC
TRBD1 NA TRBJ2-1 14 TRBV29-1 CSVRDRGDYNEQFF TGCAGCGTGAGAGACAGGGGCGACTACAATGAGCAGTTCTTC
NA NA TRBJ2-7 14 TRBV6-5 CASKGGQPFYEQYF TGTGCCAGCAAGGGGGGGCAGCCGTTCTACGAGCAGTACTTC
NA NA TRBJ2-6 15 TRBV4-1 CASSQAGAGANVLTF TGCGCCAGCAGCCAAGCAGGGGCTGGGGCCAACGTCCTGACTTTC
NA NA TRBJ1-2 8 TRBV20-1 CGGYGYTF TGCGGGGGGTATGGCTACACCTTC
NA NA TRBJ2-7 14 TRBV18 CASSPTEDSYEQYF TGTGCCAGCTCACCTACCGAAGACAGCTACGAGCAGTACTTC
NA once TRBJ1-2 14 TRBV7-3 CASSLRPGSYGYTF TGTGCCAGCAGCTTAAGGCCGGGTTCCTATGGCTACACCTTC
TRBD1 once TRBJ2-1 15 TRBV11-3 CASSLAGQGFSEQFF TGTGCCAGCAGCTTAGCGGGACAGGGTTTCAGTGAGCAGTTCTTC
TRBD1 NA TRBJ1-2 17 TRBV3-1/TRBV3-2 CASSQIQGGKANYGYTF TGTGCCAGCAGCCAAATCCAGGGGGGGAAAGCTAACTATGGCTACACCTTC
NA NA TRBJ2-7 14 TRBV28 CASSRRGSSYEQYF TGTGCCAGCAGTAGAAGAGGTTCCTCCTACGAGCAGTACTTC
NA NA TRBJ2-2 15 TRBV11-2 CASSLDLARPGELFF TGTGCCAGCAGCTTAGATCTAGCGAGGCCCGGGGAGCTGTTTTTT
TRBD2 once TRBJ2-1 15 TRBV10-3 CAISGTSGSYNEQFF TGTGCCATCAGTGGGACTAGCGGGAGTTACAATGAGCAGTTCTTC
NA NA TRBJ1-2 15 TRBV14 CASSQEPGRVGGYTF TGTGCCAGCAGCCAAGAACCGGGCAGAGTTGGCGGCTACACCTTC
NA NA TRBJ2-1 14 TRBV27 CASSSGLDYNEQFF TGTGCCAGCAGCTCGGGGCTGGATTACAATGAGCAGTTCTTC
NA NA TRBJ2-7 12 TRBV3-1/TRBV3-2 CASSQEGLEQYF TGTGCCAGCAGCCAAGAAGGACTCGAGCAGTACTTC
TRBD1 NA TRBJ2-5 17 TRBV5-1 CASSLPGTGVYQETQYF TGCGCCAGCAGCCTACCCGGGACAGGGGTCTACCAAGAGACCCAGTACTTC
NA NA TRBJ1-5 14 TRBV27 CASSIRGSNQPQHF TGTGCCAGCAGTATCAGGGGCTCCAATCAGCCCCAGCATTTT
NA NA TRBJ2-7 14 TRBV11-2 CASSWDSQAYEQYF TGTGCCAGCTCGTGGGACTCCCAGGCCTACGAGCAGTACTTC
TRBD2 NA TRBJ2-3 14 TRBV6-2/TRBV6-3 CASSYGLAPYEQYF TGTGCCAGCAGTTACGGACTAGCTCCCTATGAGCAGTATTTT
NA NA TRBJ2-7 14 TRBV7-8 CASAALAAGYEQYF TGTGCCAGCGCGGCCCTCGCCGCGGGATACGAGCAGTACTTC
NA NA TRBJ1-4 15 TRBV5-1 CASSLAAVTNEKLFF TGCGCCAGCAGCTTGGCCGCCGTAACTAATGAAAAACTGTTTTTT
NA NA TRBJ1-6 14 TRBV2 CASRDQGFSSPLHF TGTGCCAGCAGGGATCAGGGTTTTTCTTCACCCCTCCACTTT
TRBD2 few TRBJ2-7 15 TRBV7-2 CASSSGLAGAYEQYF TGTGCCAGCAGCTCGGGACTAGCGGGAGCCTACGAGCAGTACTTC
NA NA TRBJ1-5 14 TRBV28 CASSLGGLNQPQHF TGTGCCAGCAGTTTAGGCGGCCTAAATCAGCCCCAGCATTTT
NA NA TRBJ2-7 14 TRBV28 CASRPRGLSYEQYF TGTGCCAGCAGGCCTAGGGGACTCTCCTACGAGCAGTACTTC
NA NA TRBJ1-5 16 TRBV16 CASSQTGFYSNQPQHF TGTGCCAGCAGCCAGACGGGATTTTATAGCAATCAGCCCCAGCATTTT
NA NA TRBJ2-3 17 TRBV7-9 CASSLAARGGNTDTQYF TGTGCCAGCAGCTTAGCGGCTAGGGGGGGCAACACAGATACGCAGTATTTT
NA NA TRBJ1-3 17 TRBV28 CASSLTRAIDPGNTIYF TGTGCCAGCAGTTTGACGAGGGCGATTGACCCTGGAAACACCATATATTTT
TRBD2 once TRBJ2-1 15 TRBV6-4 CASSDRSGSGYEQFF TGTGCCAGCAGTGATCGTAGCGGGAGCGGGTATGAGCAGTTCTTC
NA NA TRBJ2-7 15 TRBV7-6 CASSLETGPSYEQYF TGTGCCAGCAGCTTAGAAACGGGGCCGTCCTACGAGCAGTACTTC
NA NA TRBJ2-5 13 TRBV15 CATTARFGETQYF TGTGCCACCACGGCCCGGTTCGGGGAGACCCAGTACTTC
TRBD2 NA TRBJ2-1 13 TRBV19 CASSIGGRNEQFF TGTGCCAGTAGTATTGGCGGGAGGAATGAGCAGTTCTTC
NA NA TRBJ1-1 16 TRBV30 CAWSALLQGWNTEAFF TGTGCCTGGAGTGCCCTTCTCCAGGGCTGGAACACTGAAGCTTTCTTT
NA NA TRBJ1-5 15 TRBV7-9 CASSQTGMGYQPQHF TGTGCCAGCAGTCAAACAGGGATGGGATATCAGCCCCAGCATTTT
NA NA TRBJ1-6 15 TRBV10-2 CASSPPGIYNSPLHF TGCGCCAGTTCCCCACCCGGGATCTATAATTCACCCCTCCACTTT
TRBD2 NA TRBJ2-2 18 TRBV28 CASSRLTSGNANTGELFF TGTGCCAGCAGCCGTTTGACTAGCGGGAACGCGAACACCGGGGAGCTGTTTTTT
NA NA TRBJ1-2 13 TRBV9 CASSVGTDSGYTF TGTGCCAGCAGCGTGGGAACGGATTCTGGCTACACCTTC
NA once TRBJ1-2 14 TRBV7-9 CASSLGWGYYGYTF TGTGCCAGCAGCTTAGGGTGGGGGTACTATGGCTACACCTTC
NA NA TRBJ1-2 16 TRBV21-1 CASSKDLCTGGYGYTF TGTGCCAGCAGCAAAGACTTGTGCACAGGGGGATATGGCTACACCTTC
NA NA TRBJ1-1 13 TRBV12-3/TRBV12-4 CASSRLSGREAFF TGTGCCAGCAGTCGGCTCTCAGGGAGAGAAGCTTTCTTT
NA once TRBJ1-3 12 TRBV29-1 CSVVIAGNTIYF TGCAGCGTTGTCATTGCTGGAAACACCATATATTTT
NA NA TRBJ2-1 16 TRBV13 CASSTPQGGSYNEQFF TGTGCCAGCAGCACCCCGCAAGGGGGCTCCTACAATGAGCAGTTCTTC
TRBD1 NA TRBJ2-7 15 TRBV9 CASSGSGTGGDEQYF TGTGCCAGCAGCGGATCCGGGACAGGGGGCGATGAGCAGTACTTC
TRBD1 NA TRBJ1-1 14 TRBV4-1 CASSQDRDPNEAFF TGCGCCAGCAGCCAGGACAGGGACCCCAATGAAGCTTTCTTT